Presented here are 30 T cell receptor beta chains from one specimen sequenced in a study of graft-versus-host responses after intestinal transplantation. Data came from immunoSEQ multiplex PCR; TCRdb stores just in-frame clones and leaves some out. The sample has some 140,000 clones, around 90% seen once; the top ten hold around 0.15%. Antigens for these TCRs are unknown. The specimen comprised unstimulated CD4+ T cells sorted from spleen or lymph node cells, sampled before intestinal transplant. All receptors come from a human donor who received an intestinal transplant.

The J gene is TRBJ2-1, the V gene TRBV5-4, with TRBD1 matching 8 bases. V was pared by 3 bases and J by 5 bases, with 7 bases of the junction left unmatched. CDR1 is SGHNT and CDR2 is YYREEE in the germline V gene (reference sequence). This CDR3 contains 15 residues. The CDR3 loop reads CASSSRTGTHNEQFF. CDR3 DNA: TGTGCCAGCAGCTCTCGGACAGGGACCCACAATGAGCAGTTCTTC.

The chain is built from TRBV6-5 and TRBJ1-2; no definite D call. Between the trimmed V and J ends, which lost 5 bases and 8 bases, there was a span of 9 bases. Per germline, CDR1 MNHEY and CDR2 SVGAGI. This CDR3 has 11 amino acids. CDR3: CASSEVRGYTF. CDR3 coding DNA: TGTGCCAGCAGTGAGGTCCGGGGCTACACCTTC.

The chain employs TRBV5-1 and TRBJ2-1; perhaps TRBD1 as D (6 bases). CDR1 SGHRS and CDR2 YFSETQ come from the germline V gene. CDR3 size: 14 residues. V was pared by 2 bases and J by 1 base, with 7 bases between. The CDR3 loop reads CASSLGGSYNEQFF. CDR3 sequence (DNA): TGCGCCAGCAGCTTAGGGGGTTCCTACAATGAGCAGTTCTTC.

V usage is TRBV20-1 and J usage is TRBJ1-2; 7 nucleotides match TRBD1. CDR1 and CDR2 (germline): DFQATT, SNEGSKA (reference sequence). Trimming removed 8 bases from V and 5 bases from J; junction bases left unmatched: 5. The CDR3 consists of 11 residues. The CDR3 coding sequence is TGCAGTCCGACAGGGAGGTATGGCTACACCTTC. Its protein is CSPTGRYGYTF.

The rearrangement joins TRBV18 to TRBJ2-5; 7 nucleotides line up with TRBD2. TRBJ2-7 matches the DNA end more closely, so the J call is doubtful. CDR1 and CDR2 from the germline V gene are KGHSH and LQKENI. CDR3 length: 15 amino acids. CDR3 nucleotides: TGTGCCAGCTCACTTCGGGGGGAAGGCTCCTACGAGCAGTACTTC. Residues: CASSLRGEGSYEQYF.

This rearrangement joins TRBV5-5 to TRBJ2-7; D possibly corresponds to TRBD2 (5 bases). The ends were cut back, 4 bases at V and 5 bases at J, with 16 bases in the middle. CDR3 length: 14 residues. The germline gives CDR1 SGHKS, CDR2 YYEKEE (reference sequence). The CDR3, as DNA: TGTGCCAGCAGCGGGCGGTGGAGGATAGACGAGCAGTACTTC. Residues: CASSGRWRIDEQYF.

The chain is built from TRBV6-5 and TRBJ2-7, with D tentatively TRBD1 (6 bases). CDR1 and CDR2 from the germline V gene are MNHEY and SVGAGI. The V end was cut by 2 bases, the J end by 3 bases, with 14 bases between. The CDR3 runs 15 residues. CDR3 amino acids: CASSYTTGSSYEQYF. As DNA, the CDR3 is TGTGCCAGCAGTTACACCACAGGGTCCAGCTACGAGCAGTACTTC.

J is TRBJ1-6 and V is TRBV11-2, with unresolved D. Germline V CDR1 and CDR2: SGHAT, FQNNGV. This CDR3 is 15 amino acids long. Trimming pared 5 bases from V and 4 bases from J, leaving 12 bases between. The CDR3 DNA follows: TGTGCCAGCAGCCCTACCTTAGGGTATAATTCACCCCTCCACTTT. Residues: CASSPTLGYNSPLHF. The whole variable domain, filled in from reference TRBV11-2 and TRBJ1-6, reads EAGVAQSPRYKIIEKRQSVAFWCNPISGHATLYWYQQILGQGPKLLIQFQNNGVVDDSQLPKDRFSAERLKGVDSTLKIQPAKLEDSAVYLCASSPTLGYNSPLHFGNGTRLTVT.

This clone is a singleton in its sample. The chain couples TRBV28 to TRBJ1-1; no definite D call. The germline V gene encodes CDR1 MDHEN and CDR2 SYDVKM. V was trimmed by 3 bases and J by 8 bases, leaving 10 bases between them. The CDR3 is 12 residues long. CDR3 bases: TGTGCCAGCAGTTTTGCCGGATCGGAAGCTTTCTTT. As protein: CASSFAGSEAFF.

V is TRBV7-8 and J is TRBJ2-3; D not certain. The V end was cut by 2 bases, the J end by 1 base, with 4 bases between. The CDR3 loop spans 13 amino acids. CDR1 and CDR2 from the germline V gene are SGHVS and FQNEAQ. The CDR3 is CASSLFGTDTQYF. CDR3 sequence (DNA): TGTGCCAGCAGCTTATTTGGCACAGATACGCAGTATTTT.

The chain employs TRBV7-2 and TRBJ2-5; D is perhaps TRBD2 (5 bases). The V end lost 3 bases, the J end lost 5 bases, and 10 bases lay between the germline ends. The CDR3 is 13 amino acids. The germline CDR1 and CDR2 sequences are SGHTA and FQGNSA. CDR3 loop: CASSFTRGETQYF. The CDR3, as DNA: TGTGCCAGCAGCTTTACTAGAGGGGAGACCCAGTACTTC.

The chain is built from TRBV5-1 and TRBJ2-7; 8 bases line up with TRBD1. Germline V lookup: CDR1 SGHRS, CDR2 YFSETQ. The CDR3 sequence is 14 residues long. J was trimmed by 1 base and V by 4 bases; bases with no gene match: 4. CDR3 protein: CASSATGASYEQYF. In DNA form, the CDR3 reads TGCGCCAGCAGCGCGACAGGGGCTTCCTACGAGCAGTACTTC.

The V call is TRBV6-5, the J call TRBJ1-5; tentatively, D is TRBD1 (5 bases). CDR3 length: 12 amino acids. From germline, CDR1 is MNHEY and CDR2 SVGAGI. V was cut by 7 bases and J by 6 bases, with 10 bases left in between. The CDR3 nucleotides read TGTGCCAGCATAGGGGTTGGTCAGCCCCAGCATTTT. Translating it yields CASIGVGQPQHF.

The J gene is TRBJ1-5, the V gene TRBV7-2; D might be TRBD1 (6 bases). Germline-derived CDR1 and CDR2 are SGHTA and FQGNSA. The CDR3 loop spans 18 amino acids. The V gene lost 3 bases and the J gene lost 0 bases, with 18 bases spanning the gap. The CDR3 region has the DNA TGTGCCAGCAGCTTCGGGGGATGGGGGCCATATAGCAATCAGCCCCAGCATTTT. It specifies CASSFGGWGPYSNQPQHF.

This clone was seen just once. The V call is TRBV6-5, the J call TRBJ1-2; D gene unclear. The germline V and J ends were trimmed by 9 bases and 0 bases, with 11 bases remaining between them. Per the germline V gene, CDR1 is MNHEY and CDR2 is SVGAGI. The CDR3 consists of 13 residues. For the CDR3, the DNA is TGTGCCAGTCACGGGAGGACTAACTATGGCTACACCTTC. This gives the protein CASHGRTNYGYTF.

The rearrangement links TRBV5-1 to TRBJ1-1; 8 positions match TRBD1. J lost 5 bases, V lost 0 bases, and 9 bases had no gene match. Germline assignment: CDR1 SGHRS and CDR2 YFSETQ. This CDR3 has 16 residues. The CDR3 region has the DNA TGCGCCAGCAGCTTGGAAACCAGGGGGCAAGCTACTGAAGCTTTCTTT. Translating gives CASSLETRGQATEAFF.

The chain couples TRBV29-1 to TRBJ2-1; D might be TRBD1 (5 bases). The CDR3 has 15 residues. Germline assignment: CDR1 SQVTM and CDR2 ANQGSEA. Trimming shortened V by 2 bases and J by 12 bases, and 23 bases separated the two germline ends. The CDR3 region has the DNA TGCAGCGTTGAAAGAGGACACCTAGAATCGGGCCCGCAGTTCTTC. As protein: CSVERGHLESGPQFF.

J is TRBJ2-2 and V is TRBV7-9; D unresolved. Trimming shortened V by 1 base and J by 4 bases, and 10 bases separated the two germline ends. This CDR3 spans 15 amino acids. Germline values: CDR1 SEHNR, CDR2 FQNEAQ (reference sequence). Here the CDR3 DNA reads TGTGCCAGCAGCTTAGATCGGGCTTCCACCGGGGAGCTGTTTTTT. This translates into CASSLDRASTGELFF.

The rearrangement links TRBV6-4 to TRBJ1-6; D is ambiguous. Trimming left V 6 bases short and J 13 bases short, with 16 bases between. CDR1 and CDR2 (germline): MRHNA, SNTAGT. This CDR3 spans 13 amino acids. This CDR3 reads CASSLDEGLPLHF. CDR3 nucleotide sequence: TGTGCCAGCAGCCTAGACGAGGGCCTTCCCCTCCACTTT.

The chain couples TRBV6-1 to TRBJ2-5, with TRBD1 matching over 7 bases. V lost 2 bases to trimming and J lost 5 bases; unmatched junction nucleotides: 8. The CDR3 has 15 residues. CDR1 MNHNS and CDR2 SASEGT come from the germline V gene. CDR3 amino acids: CASSEYRGWPETQYF. The CDR3 region has the DNA TGTGCCAGCAGTGAATACAGGGGTTGGCCGGAGACCCAGTACTTC.

The rearrangement links TRBV29-1 to TRBJ2-1; 9 bases line up with TRBD2. V gave up 4 bases and J gave up 2 bases; unmatched junction bases: 3. CDR3 length: 14 residues. Looked up from germline, CDR1 is SQVTM and CDR2 is ANQGSEA. The CDR3 DNA reads TGCAGCGTTGCTCAGCGGGGGGCCTACAATGAGCAGTTCTTC. It codes for CSVAQRGAYNEQFF.

The chain joins TRBV13 to TRBJ2-7; possible D gene TRBD1, 6 bases. CDR1 and CDR2 from the germline V gene are PRHDT and FYEKMQ (reference sequence). V was clipped by 5 bases and J by 3 bases, with 8 bases between them. The CDR3 runs 12 residues. The CDR3 bases are TGTGCCAGCAGCAAACAGGGCTACGAGCAGTACTTC. Protein: CASSKQGYEQYF.

The gene calls are TRBV9 and TRBJ1-1, with 7 bases aligning to TRBD1. Germline V CDR1 and CDR2: SGDLS, YYNGEE. The V segment lost 4 bases and the J segment 3 bases; nucleotides outside the gene matches: 9. This CDR3 has 15 amino acids. The CDR3 DNA sequence: TGTGCCAGCAGCCCTCAGACAGGGCGATACACTGAAGCTTTCTTT. Translating it yields CASSPQTGRYTEAFF.

The rearrangement joins TRBV9 to TRBJ1-2; D uncertain. This CDR3 is built from 12 residues. Germline lookup yields CDR1 SGDLS and CDR2 YYNGEE. Trimming cost V 3 bases and J 7 bases, with 10 bases left between them. The CDR3 DNA follows: TGTGCCAGCAGCGCTGATTTGACTGGCTACACCTTC. Encoded protein: CASSADLTGYTF. Full variable domain (missing parts from reference TRBV9 and TRBJ1-2): DSGVTQTPKHLITATGQRVTLRCSPRSGDLSVYWYQQSLDQGLQFLIQYYNGEERAKGNILERFSAQQFPDLHSELNLSSLELGDSALYFCASSADLTGYTFGSGTRLTVV.

The chain employs TRBV7-8 and TRBJ2-6, with D uncertain. Germline V gene data show CDR1 as SGHVS and CDR2 as FQNEAQ. This CDR3 contains 14 residues. Trimming removed 5 bases at V and 2 bases at J, with 7 bases between. CDR3 DNA sequence: TGTGCCAGCAGCATCTACCCTGGGGCCAACGTCCTGACTTTC. It specifies CASSIYPGANVLTF.

The rearrangement links TRBV9 to TRBJ1-2; a possible D gene is TRBD1 (5 bases). Trimming took 1 base from V and 7 from J, leaving 11 bases between them. Germline assignment: CDR1 SGDLS and CDR2 YYNGEE. The CDR3 has 13 amino acids. The CDR3 sequence: CASSVNGASGYTF. For the CDR3, the DNA is TGTGCCAGCAGCGTAAACGGGGCAAGTGGCTACACCTTC.

This chain uses TRBV7-9 with TRBJ2-7; D gene ambiguous. The germline V gene has CDR1 SEHNR and CDR2 FQNEAQ (reference sequence). The CDR3 sequence is 12 residues long. V dropped 5 bases and J dropped 3 bases, with 8 bases sitting between them. CDR3 DNA: TGTGCCAGCAGCCTCACAAGCTACGAGCAGTACTTC. This encodes CASSLTSYEQYF. The full variable domain, with the rest looked up from reference TRBV7-9 and TRBJ2-7, is DTGVSQNPRHKITKRGQNVTFRCDPISEHNRLYWYRQTLGQGPEFLTYFQNEAQLEKSRLLSDRFSAERPKGSFSTLEIQRTEQGDSAMYLCASSLTSYEQYFGPGTRLTVT.

The chain links TRBV11-1 to TRBJ2-5; D remains ambiguous. Trimming cost V 6 bases and J 2 bases, with 13 bases left between them. The CDR3 is 14 residues long. Germline-derived CDR1 and CDR2 are SGHAT and FQDESV (reference sequence). Here the CDR3 DNA reads TGTGCCAGCAGACCAAGACGGAGTCAAGAGACCCAGTACTTC. Amino acid sequence: CASRPRRSQETQYF.

The V gene is TRBV11-2, the J gene TRBJ2-7; D not resolved. Trimming shortened V by 2 bases and J by 0 bases, and 11 bases separated the two germline ends. The CDR3 runs to 15 residues. CDR1 is SGHAT, CDR2 FQNNGV, per germline. The CDR3 loop reads CASSLRQSSSYEQYF. In nucleotides, the CDR3 is TGTGCCAGCAGCTTACGGCAGTCAAGCTCCTACGAGCAGTACTTC. Combining the CDR3 with reference TRBV11-2 and TRBJ2-7 gives the whole variable domain EAGVAQSPRYKIIEKRQSVAFWCNPISGHATLYWYQQILGQGPKLLIQFQNNGVVDDSQLPKDRFSAERLKGVDSTLKIQPAKLEDSAVYLCASSLRQSSSYEQYFGPGTRLTVT.

The chain recombines TRBV6-1 with TRBJ1-2; D is ambiguous. The CDR3 has 15 amino acids. V dropped 7 bases and J dropped 4 bases, with 19 bases sitting between them. The germline V gene has CDR1 MNHNS and CDR2 SASEGT. Here the CDR3 DNA reads TGTGCCAGCATGTGGGTTATGGGAGGCCCCTATGGCTACACCTTC. Translation gives CASMWVMGGPYGYTF.